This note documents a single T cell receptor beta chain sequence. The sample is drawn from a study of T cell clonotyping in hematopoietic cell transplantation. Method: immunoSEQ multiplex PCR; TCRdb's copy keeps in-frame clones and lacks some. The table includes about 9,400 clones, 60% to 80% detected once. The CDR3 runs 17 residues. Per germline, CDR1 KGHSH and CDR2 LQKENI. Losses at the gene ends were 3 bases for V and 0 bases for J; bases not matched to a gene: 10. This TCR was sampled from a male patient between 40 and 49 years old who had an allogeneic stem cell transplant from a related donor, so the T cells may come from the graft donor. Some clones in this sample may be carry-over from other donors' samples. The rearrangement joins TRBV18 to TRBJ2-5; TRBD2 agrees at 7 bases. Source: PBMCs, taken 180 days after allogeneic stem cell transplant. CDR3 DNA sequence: TGTGCCAGCTCACCCTATACTAGCGAACCATACCAAGAGACCCAGTACTTC. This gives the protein CASSPYTSEPYQETQYF.